The 19 T cell receptor beta chains listed next were all sequenced from one sample in a study of CD8 T cells in Susac syndrome. Random hexamers were used to reverse transcribe roughly 0.5 to 1 ug of RNA. TCRdb used MiXCR to reprocess the immunoSEQ multiplex PCR reads, holding one entry per CDR3 protein. The sample holds some 180,000 distinct CDR3 sequences, about 91% seen once. The sample comprised CD4+ T cells from PBMCs. Receptor source: a human donor with Susac syndrome.

The chain carries TRBV25-1 and TRBJ2-3; no definite D call. The V gene lost 0 bases and the J gene lost 0 bases, with 1 base spanning the gap. The CDR3 totals 13 residues. Germline V gene lookup returns CDR1 MGHDK and CDR2 SYGVNS. DNA of the CDR3: TGTGCCAGCAGTGAATATAGCACAGATACGCAGTATTTT. Its protein product is CASSEYSTDTQYF.

The J gene is TRBJ2-3, the V gene TRBV6-4; D not resolved. CDR3 length: 14 amino acids. Deletions cut 2 bases from V and 2 bases from J, with 8 bases between. CDR1 is MRHNA and CDR2 is SNTAGT in the germline V gene. In DNA form, the CDR3 reads TGTGCCAGCAGTGACCGGGCAGACACAGATACGCAGTATTTT. Its translation is CASSDRADTDTQYF.

The chain carries TRBV12-3 or TRBV12-4 and TRBJ1-5; D might be TRBD1 (5 bases). This CDR3 is 13 amino acids long. The V end was cut by 2 bases, the J end by 6 bases, with 8 bases between. The CDR3 DNA sequence: TGTGCCAGCAGTTTAATGGGGGTTCAGCCCCAGCATTTT. Encoded protein: CASSLMGVQPQHF.

The V call is TRBV14, the J call TRBJ1-1, with unresolved D. The germline V and J ends were trimmed by 0 bases and 6 bases, with 17 bases remaining between them. Germline V gene data show CDR1 as SGHDN and CDR2 as FVKESK. The CDR3 is 16 amino acids. In DNA form, the CDR3 reads TGTGCCAGCAGCCAAGAGGTGGTTTCGGTGGGTGCTGAAGCTTTCTTT. Translation: CASSQEVVSVGAEAFF.

This clonotype was recorded a few times. The rearrangement links TRBV20-1 to TRBJ1-2, with 8 positions matching TRBD1. V was clipped by 4 bases and J by 8 bases; unmatched bases: 9. There are 13 residues in the CDR3. Germline lookup yields CDR1 DFQATT and CDR2 SNEGSKA (reference sequence). CDR3 bases: TGCAGTGCTACAGTGGACAGGGCAGGAGGCTACACCTTC. Translating gives CSATVDRAGGYTF.

This clonotype was detected only a few times. The chain couples TRBV5-1 to TRBJ1-2; no clear D gene. This CDR3 region has 14 residues. The V and J ends lost 2 bases and 2 bases respectively, with 10 bases between them. Germline V gene sequence: CDR1 SGHRS, CDR2 YFSETQ. CDR3 sequence (DNA): TGCGCCAGCAGCTTTAGAGATATCAACTATGGCTACACCTTC. Amino acid sequence: CASSFRDINYGYTF.

V is TRBV6-6 and J is TRBJ2-5, with D tentatively TRBD2 (6 bases). Germline-derived CDR1 and CDR2 are MNHNY and SVGAGI (reference sequence). The CDR3 has 16 amino acids. Trimming left V 2 bases short and J 4 bases short, with 17 bases between. In DNA form, the CDR3 reads TGTGCCAGCAGTTACCGAGGGAGGAGAGGAAGAGAGACCCAGTACTTC. Translation gives CASSYRGRRGRETQYF.

The rearrangement joins TRBV3-1 to TRBJ2-7, with 9 bases that match TRBD1. Germline values: CDR1 LGHDT, CDR2 YNNKEL (reference sequence). The CDR3 extends over 14 amino acids. The J segment lost 5 bases and the V segment lost 7 bases, leaving 9 bases of the junction unmatched. The CDR3 DNA reads TGTGCCAGCACCCCGGGACAGGGCGTCGACGAGCAGTACTTC. As protein: CASTPGQGVDEQYF.

The J gene is TRBJ2-1, the V gene TRBV9; 8 bases match TRBD2. J was trimmed by 0 bases and V by 0 bases; bases with no gene match: 11. This CDR3 spans 19 amino acids. CDR1 and CDR2 (germline): SGDLS, YYNGEE. CDR3 region: CASSVGGRRGGSSYNEQFF. The DNA of the CDR3 is TGTGCCAGCAGCGTAGGCGGGAGGAGAGGGGGTAGCTCCTACAATGAGCAGTTCTTC.

This chain uses TRBV12-3 or TRBV12-4 with TRBJ1-2; 7 positions match TRBD1. The trim removed 6 bases at V and 4 bases at J, leaving 5 bases unmatched. The CDR3 contains 13 residues. CDR3 in amino acids: CASSSGQFYGYTF. CDR3 DNA sequence: TGTGCCAGCAGCTCGGGACAGTTCTATGGCTACACCTTC.

This clonotype was seen a few times. The V gene is TRBV5-4, the J gene TRBJ2-5, with TRBD2 matching over 12 bases. Losses at the gene ends were 4 bases for V and 5 bases for J; bases not matched to a gene: 6. CDR1 is SGHNT and CDR2 is YYREEE in the germline V gene (reference sequence). The CDR3 sequence is 15 residues long. CDR3 in amino acids: CASSPGLAGTETQYF. As DNA, the CDR3 is TGTGCCAGCAGCCCAGGACTAGCGGGGACCGAGACCCAGTACTTC.

The chain links TRBV5-1 to TRBJ2-5; the D call may be TRBD1 or TRBD2 (6 bases each). Germline CDR1 reads SGHRS; CDR2 reads YFSETQ. V lost 4 bases to trimming and J lost 3 bases, with 16 bases between them. The CDR3 is 15 amino acids. CDR3 region: CASSDRGGPEETQYF. CDR3 nucleotides: TGCGCCAGCAGCGATCGAGGGGGGCCAGAAGAGACCCAGTACTTC. The whole variable domain, filled in from reference TRBV5-1 and TRBJ2-5, reads KAGVTQTPRYLIKTRGQQVTLSCSPISGHRSVSWYQQTPGQGLQFLFEYFSETQRNKGNFPGRFSGRQFSNSRSEMNVSTLELGDSALYLCASSDRGGPEETQYFGPGTRLLVL.

The rearrangement joins TRBV2 to TRBJ2-2, with 9 bases fitting TRBD2. V shed 10 bases, J shed 5 bases, and the junction held 5 bases outside the gene matches. Germline V gene lookup returns CDR1 SNHLY and CDR2 FYNNEI. The CDR3 spans 13 residues. The chain's CDR3 is CATGLALTGELFF. The CDR3 DNA follows: TGTGCCACTGGACTAGCGTTAACCGGGGAGCTGTTTTTT.

The rearrangement uses TRBV19 and TRBJ1-5, with 9 bases matching TRBD1. This CDR3 has 15 residues. Germline V lookup: CDR1 LNHDA, CDR2 SQIVND (reference sequence). After removal of 3 bases from V and 7 bases from J, the junction contained 7 bases not matched to a gene. CDR3 coding DNA: TGTGCCAGTAGTATCCGGGACAGGGTTGGCCAGCCCCAGCATTTT. Translation: CASSIRDRVGQPQHF.

The chain recombines TRBV20-1 with TRBJ1-5; no reliable D call. The CDR3 has 14 residues. Germline lookup yields CDR1 DFQATT and CDR2 SNEGSKA (reference sequence). Trimming took 6 bases from V and 2 from J, leaving 14 bases between them. Here the CDR3 reads CSAVGSRGNQPQHF. CDR3 DNA sequence: TGCAGTGCCGTAGGGTCGAGGGGCAATCAGCCCCAGCATTTT.

The gene calls are TRBV5-1 and TRBJ1-2, with 12 bases fitting TRBD1. CDR3 length: 15 residues. With 0 bases clipped from V and 8 bases from J, the junction kept 5 bases outside the gene matches. CDR1 is SGHRS and CDR2 is YFSETQ in the germline V gene. CDR3 loop: CASSLVGQGAQGYTF. Written as DNA, the CDR3 is TGCGCCAGCAGCTTGGTGGGACAGGGGGCGCAAGGCTACACCTTC.

Here the CDR3 DNA reads TGTGCCAGTACCATGGAGGCAGGGTCAAGCAATCAGCCCCAGCATTTT. This sequence encodes CASTMEAGSSNQPQHF. The chain is built from TRBV19 and TRBJ1-5, with D possibly matching TRBD1 (5 bases). This CDR3 comprises 16 residues. Trimming cost V 7 bases and J 1 base, with 17 bases left between them. Germline V CDR1 and CDR2: LNHDA, SQIVND (reference sequence).

This chain connects TRBV9 to TRBJ1-2; D is unclear. CDR3 length: 15 residues. The V gene's germline CDR1 is SGDLS and CDR2 YYNGEE. V was clipped by 2 bases and J by 0 bases, with 11 bases between them. As DNA, the CDR3 is TGTGCCAGCAGCGTTCTGGACGGTTCTAACTATGGCTACACCTTC. Translation gives CASSVLDGSNYGYTF.

This clonotype was observed a single time. The genes are TRBV6-5 and TRBJ2-1; the match to TRBD2 covers 8 bases. Germline V lookup: CDR1 MNHEY, CDR2 SVGAGI. The V and J ends lost 0 bases and 7 bases, in that order; junction bases with no gene match: 5. The CDR3 length is 15 residues. The chain's CDR3 is CASSYSGTRRNEQFF. CDR3 DNA: TGTGCCAGCAGTTACTCTGGGACTAGGCGGAATGAGCAGTTCTTC.